The sample holds many counts of the clone carrying this TCR beta chain. Its antigen remains unidentified. This CDR3 comprises 13 residues. Looked up from germline, CDR1 is GTSNPN and CDR2 is SVGIG (reference sequence). The V and J ends lost 0 bases and 9 bases respectively, with 12 bases between them. Unique molecular identifiers were affixed to single, distinct cDNA molecules. TCRdb re-called the 5' RACE reads with MiXCR, one entry per CDR3 protein. The sample has tens of thousands of distinct CDR3 sequences, 15% seen once. The sample comes from a study of early T cells in non-severe SARS-CoV-2 infection. Study at large: Sequencing of bulk RNA from unsorted whole blood was done, without chain pairing.

Study findings and constraints: Anti-spike CD8 responses were favored by VDJdb matching, which missed private and CD4 specificities.

V and J are TRBV30 and TRBJ2-4, with unresolved D. The sample comprised whole blood. The clonotype originates from an adult who was a healthcare worker with PCR-confirmed SARS-CoV-2 infection or an uninfected control (not recorded which). This CDR3 is CAWSVSPAGIQYF. For the CDR3, the DNA is TGTGCCTGGAGTGTGTCCCCGGCAGGCATTCAGTACTTC.